These T cell receptor beta chains were read from a single sample in a study of shared clonotypes between healthy human individuals. TCRdb keeps only in-frame clones here, not all; method: immunoSEQ multiplex PCR. The table shows about 120,000 clones, with 68% occurring only once. The sample consisted of memory CD8+ T cells sorted from blood. The receptors shown here come from a woman aged 25 to 45 in good health. CDR3s include the opening cysteine and the closing phenylalanine or tryptophan. Each record gives: J gene, clone size, D gene, V gene, CDR3 DNA, CDR3 protein. D genes are given only for firm matches. Some rows mark clone size as missing; the rest say once, few, many or name a class of expanded clone.

J gene: TRBJ2-2
clone size: -
D gene: -
V gene: TRBV13
CDR3 DNA: TGTGCCAGCAGCTTAAGCCGAGATCATGCGAACACCGGGGAGCTGTTTTTT
CDR3 protein: CASSLSRDHANTGELFF

J gene: TRBJ2-2
clone size: -
D gene: -
V gene: TRBV15
CDR3 DNA: TGTGCCACCAGCAGAGTGGGAGGGACAGCGATCACCGGGGAGCTGTTTTTT
CDR3 protein: CATSRVGGTAITGELFF

J gene: TRBJ2-3
clone size: -
D gene: TRBD2
V gene: TRBV29-1
CDR3 DNA: TGCAGCGTCTTAGCGGGGGATAGCACAGATACGCAGTATTTT
CDR3 protein: CSVLAGDSTDTQYF

J gene: TRBJ1-1
clone size: medium-sized
D gene: -
V gene: TRBV28
CDR3 DNA: TGTGCCAGCAGTCAGACCACTGAAGCTTTCTTT
CDR3 protein: CASSQTTEAFF

J gene: TRBJ1-1
clone size: -
D gene: -
V gene: TRBV27
CDR3 DNA: TGTGCCAGCAGATTAACGACAGGGAACACTGAAGCTTTCTTT
CDR3 protein: CASRLTTGNTEAFF

J gene: TRBJ2-7
clone size: -
D gene: -
V gene: TRBV10-1
CDR3 DNA: TGCGCCAGCAGTGATGCGAACGAGCAGTACTTC
CDR3 protein: CASSDANEQYF

J gene: TRBJ2-7
clone size: -
D gene: TRBD2
V gene: TRBV7-9
CDR3 DNA: TGTGCCAGCAGCATGACTAGCGGGAGTACCTACGAGCAGTACTTC
CDR3 protein: CASSMTSGSTYEQYF

J gene: TRBJ2-2
clone size: -
D gene: -
V gene: TRBV5-4
CDR3 DNA: TGTGCCAGCAGCCCCCCGGAGGTAACCGGGGAGCTGTTTTTT
CDR3 protein: CASSPPEVTGELFF

J gene: TRBJ1-4
clone size: -
D gene: -
V gene: TRBV5-1
CDR3 DNA: TGCGCCAGCAGCTCGTCTCCCTTGACAGCACATAATAATGAAAAACTGTTTTTT
CDR3 protein: CASSSSPLTAHNNEKLFF

J gene: TRBJ1-4
clone size: few
D gene: TRBD1
V gene: TRBV6-5
CDR3 DNA: TGTGCCAGCAGAGGGACAGTAACTAATGAAAAACTGTTTTTT
CDR3 protein: CASRGTVTNEKLFF

J gene: TRBJ2-7
clone size: -
D gene: -
V gene: TRBV7-8
CDR3 DNA: TGTGCCAGCAGCCCCAGTGCACCAACCTCCTACGAGCAGTACTTC
CDR3 protein: CASSPSAPTSYEQYF

J gene: TRBJ1-3
clone size: many
D gene: TRBD1
V gene: TRBV28
CDR3 DNA: TGTGCCAGCAGTTTTTTTCTCGAACAGGGGGAATCTGGAAACACCATATATTTT
CDR3 protein: CASSFFLEQGESGNTIYF

J gene: TRBJ2-3
clone size: few
D gene: -
V gene: TRBV28
CDR3 DNA: TGTGCCAGCAGTTTACGTCCGGGGGCGCTGGGGAATACGCAGTATTTT
CDR3 protein: CASSLRPGALGNTQYF

J gene: TRBJ2-3
clone size: -
D gene: TRBD2
V gene: TRBV9
CDR3 DNA: TGTGCCAGCAGCGTGGGACTAGCGGGAGCCCATACGCAGTATTTT
CDR3 protein: CASSVGLAGAHTQYF

J gene: TRBJ2-1
clone size: -
D gene: TRBD2
V gene: TRBV5-4
CDR3 DNA: TGTGCCAGCAGACCACTAGCGGGAGTTAACAATGAGCAGTTCTTC
CDR3 protein: CASRPLAGVNNEQFF

J gene: TRBJ1-1
clone size: many
D gene: -
V gene: TRBV28
CDR3 DNA: TGTGCCAGCAGTTCCGGGACACGAAACACTGAAGCTTTCTTT
CDR3 protein: CASSSGTRNTEAFF

J gene: TRBJ2-3
clone size: -
D gene: TRBD2
V gene: TRBV4-1
CDR3 DNA: TGCGCCAGCAGCCAAAGAACTAGCGGCACAGATACGCAGTATTTT
CDR3 protein: CASSQRTSGTDTQYF

J gene: TRBJ1-1
clone size: few
D gene: -
V gene: TRBV7-9
CDR3 DNA: TGTGCCAGCAGCCCCTTATCCAACACTGAAGCTTTCTTT
CDR3 protein: CASSPLSNTEAFF

J gene: TRBJ2-2
clone size: -
D gene: TRBD2
V gene: TRBV10-1
CDR3 DNA: TGCGCCAGCAGTGGTCTAGCGGGAGAAACCGGGGAGCTGTTTTTT
CDR3 protein: CASSGLAGETGELFF

J gene: TRBJ1-3
clone size: -
D gene: -
V gene: TRBV6-1
CDR3 DNA: TGTGCCAGCAGTGAAGCGCTGAGTTCTGGAAACACCATATATTTT
CDR3 protein: CASSEALSSGNTIYF

J gene: TRBJ2-1
clone size: -
D gene: -
V gene: TRBV6-1
CDR3 DNA: TGTGCCAGCAGCCTCACGTCCTACAATGAGCAGTTCTTC
CDR3 protein: CASSLTSYNEQFF

J gene: TRBJ2-7
clone size: once
D gene: TRBD1
V gene: TRBV28
CDR3 DNA: TGTGCCAGCAGATCCACAAGGGGGCGCCAGTGGATGAACGAGCAGTACTTC
CDR3 protein: CASRSTRGRQWMNEQYF

J gene: TRBJ1-1
clone size: -
D gene: -
V gene: TRBV29-1
CDR3 DNA: TGCAGCGTTGAGGGTTTGGACGCGTCGGAAGCTTTCTTT
CDR3 protein: CSVEGLDASEAFF

J gene: TRBJ2-2
clone size: -
D gene: TRBD1
V gene: TRBV28
CDR3 DNA: TGTGCCAGCAGTACCTCGGGAAGGGGGCTTGTCACCGGGGAGCTGTTTTTT
CDR3 protein: CASSTSGRGLVTGELFF

J gene: TRBJ2-4
clone size: many
D gene: -
V gene: TRBV14
CDR3 DNA: TGTGCCAGCAGCCACACCCAGGGCCTAGCCAAAAACATTCAGTACTTC
CDR3 protein: CASSHTQGLAKNIQYF

J gene: TRBJ2-7
clone size: -
D gene: -
V gene: TRBV19
CDR3 DNA: TGTGCCAGTAGTATCCCAGGGGACTACGAGCAGTACTTC
CDR3 protein: CASSIPGDYEQYF

J gene: TRBJ2-7
clone size: few
D gene: TRBD2
V gene: TRBV4-2
CDR3 DNA: TGTGCCAGCAGCCAAGCGGGAGGGCCGTACGAGCAGTACTTC
CDR3 protein: CASSQAGGPYEQYF

J gene: TRBJ2-7
clone size: -
D gene: -
V gene: TRBV21-1
CDR3 DNA: TGTGCCAGCAGCAAGTCTAGGAATCCAGTAAACTCTCTCGAGCAGTACTTC
CDR3 protein: CASSKSRNPVNSLEQYF

J gene: TRBJ1-2
clone size: -
D gene: TRBD1
V gene: TRBV7-9
CDR3 DNA: TGTGCCAGCAGCTTAGGTCGTGCAGGGGGCTTGGATGGCTACACCTTC
CDR3 protein: CASSLGRAGGLDGYTF

J gene: TRBJ2-3
clone size: -
D gene: -
V gene: TRBV27
CDR3 DNA: TGTGCCAGCCGTCCCGTAGGGGAGGGCACAGATACGCAGTATTTT
CDR3 protein: CASRPVGEGTDTQYF

J gene: TRBJ2-1
clone size: -
D gene: -
V gene: TRBV7-9
CDR3 DNA: TGTGCCAGCAGCTCTAGCTCCAAGCCCAACTACAATGAGCAGTTCTTC
CDR3 protein: CASSSSSKPNYNEQFF

J gene: TRBJ2-7
clone size: -
D gene: TRBD1
V gene: TRBV4-1
CDR3 DNA: TGCGCCAGCAGCCAAGGGCCCCAGGACAGGGTTTCCTACGAGCAGTACTTC
CDR3 protein: CASSQGPQDRVSYEQYF

J gene: TRBJ1-1
clone size: few
D gene: TRBD1
V gene: TRBV10-3
CDR3 DNA: TGTGCCATCAGTGAGTCGACAGGGGGCGCGGGCACTGAAGCTTTCTTT
CDR3 protein: CAISESTGGAGTEAFF

J gene: TRBJ2-3
clone size: -
D gene: -
V gene: TRBV5-8
CDR3 DNA: TGTGCCAGCAGCTTAACGACTAGATTTGGGGGCGATACGCAGTATTTT
CDR3 protein: CASSLTTRFGGDTQYF

J gene: TRBJ2-7
clone size: -
D gene: TRBD1
V gene: TRBV5-4
CDR3 DNA: TGTGCCAGCAGCCGGACAGGTTCCTACGAGCAGTACTTC
CDR3 protein: CASSRTGSYEQYF

J gene: TRBJ2-7
clone size: -
D gene: -
V gene: TRBV27
CDR3 DNA: TGTGCCAGCAGTTCTAGACAGTCTAGTGAGCAGTACTTC
CDR3 protein: CASSSRQSSEQYF

J gene: TRBJ1-5
clone size: once
D gene: -
V gene: TRBV25-1
CDR3 DNA: TGTGCCAGCAGTGAATCTGAGGGCTATCAGCCCCAGCATTTT
CDR3 protein: CASSESEGYQPQHF

J gene: TRBJ1-2
clone size: many
D gene: -
V gene: TRBV5-4
CDR3 DNA: TGTGCCAGCAGCGGCGACGAAGGATATGGCTACACCTTC
CDR3 protein: CASSGDEGYGYTF

J gene: TRBJ1-1
clone size: few
D gene: -
V gene: TRBV4-1
CDR3 DNA: TGCGCCAGCAGCCAAGATGTGGTGAACACTGAAGCTTTCTTT
CDR3 protein: CASSQDVVNTEAFF

J gene: TRBJ2-5
clone size: -
D gene: TRBD2
V gene: TRBV29-1
CDR3 DNA: TGCAGCGTTTGGGGTTTTGGGCTAGCGGATTTCGAGCAGACCCAGTACTTC
CDR3 protein: CSVWGFGLADFEQTQYF

J gene: TRBJ2-6
clone size: once
D gene: -
V gene: TRBV11-2
CDR3 DNA: TGTGCCAGCAGCTTAGGGGAGGCTGGGGCCAACGTCCTGACTTTC
CDR3 protein: CASSLGEAGANVLTF

J gene: TRBJ1-2
clone size: once
D gene: -
V gene: TRBV5-1
CDR3 DNA: TGCGCCAGCAGCTTGGGTCGGCAAAACTATGGCTACACCTTC
CDR3 protein: CASSLGRQNYGYTF

J gene: TRBJ2-7
clone size: few
D gene: TRBD2
V gene: TRBV5-6
CDR3 DNA: TGTGCCAGTCGACCTTGGGAGCGGGAGGTCTACGAGCAGTACTTC
CDR3 protein: CASRPWEREVYEQYF

J gene: TRBJ2-1
clone size: -
D gene: -
V gene: TRBV11-2
CDR3 DNA: TGTGCCAGCAGCTTAGTTCCCCCGCAGTTCTTC
CDR3 protein: CASSLVPPQFF

J gene: TRBJ2-7
clone size: -
D gene: -
V gene: TRBV28
CDR3 DNA: TGTGCCAGCAGTACTACAGGGGAGGCCTACGAGCAGTACTTC
CDR3 protein: CASSTTGEAYEQYF

J gene: TRBJ1-1
clone size: few
D gene: -
V gene: TRBV27
CDR3 DNA: TGTGCCAGCAGTCGCCCGGGGATGAACACTGAAGCTTTCTTT
CDR3 protein: CASSRPGMNTEAFF

J gene: TRBJ2-6
clone size: once
D gene: -
V gene: TRBV5-1
CDR3 DNA: TGCGCCAGCAGGCGGTCCCTTTGGCTCTCTGGGGCCAACGTCCTGACTTTC
CDR3 protein: CASRRSLWLSGANVLTF

J gene: TRBJ2-1
clone size: -
D gene: -
V gene: TRBV9
CDR3 DNA: TGTGCCAGCAGCGCCAGACTAGACCCCAATGAGCAGTTCTTC
CDR3 protein: CASSARLDPNEQFF

J gene: TRBJ2-1
clone size: -
D gene: -
V gene: TRBV6-5
CDR3 DNA: TGTGCCAGCAGTTACTGGGGCGGGAACTATGAGCAGTTCTTC
CDR3 protein: CASSYWGGNYEQFF

J gene: TRBJ2-2
clone size: -
D gene: -
V gene: TRBV5-2
CDR3 DNA: TGTGCCAGCAGGAACAGAGGAGACACCGGGGAGCTGTTTTTT
CDR3 protein: CASRNRGDTGELFF

J gene: TRBJ2-1
clone size: -
D gene: -
V gene: TRBV28
CDR3 DNA: TGTGCCAGCAGTTTCTCTGAGTCGCTTGAGCAGTTCTTC
CDR3 protein: CASSFSESLEQFF

J gene: TRBJ2-7
clone size: -
D gene: TRBD2
V gene: TRBV27
CDR3 DNA: TGTGCCAGCAGTCTCACGGGGGGGAGCTCCTACGAGCAGTACTTC
CDR3 protein: CASSLTGGSSYEQYF

J gene: TRBJ1-2
clone size: few
D gene: TRBD1
V gene: TRBV28
CDR3 DNA: TGTGCCAGCAGAGACAGGGGAGCTAACTATGGCTACACCTTC
CDR3 protein: CASRDRGANYGYTF

J gene: TRBJ1-2
clone size: -
D gene: -
V gene: TRBV19
CDR3 DNA: TGTGCCAGTAGGAGGCGGTGGGGCTACACCTTC
CDR3 protein: CASRRRWGYTF

J gene: TRBJ1-5
clone size: -
D gene: -
V gene: TRBV27
CDR3 DNA: TGTGCCAGCAGTTCTGGTTATCAGCCCCAGCATTTT
CDR3 protein: CASSSGYQPQHF